The 32 T cell receptor beta chains reported below all come from one sample, sequenced in a study of T cell repertoires in cytomegalovirus infection. TCRdb redid the calling of the reads with MiXCR, one entry per CDR3 protein. The sample records about 900,000 distinct CDR3 sequences, around a third being singletons. No antigens are known for them. The material sequenced was cultured CD8+ T cells from PBMCs, taken from culture after CMV antigen stimulation. The source is a human donor in good health (CMV status not recorded). Some clones in this sample may be carry-over from other donors' samples.

The chain uses TRBV6-8 and TRBJ1-1, with D perhaps matching TRBD1 (5 bases). The CDR3 totals 14 residues. The V end lost 2 bases, the J end lost 4 bases, and 11 bases lay between the germline ends. Germline lookup yields CDR1 MNHGY and CDR2 SAAAGT. The CDR3 is CASSYGHGGTEAFF. The CDR3 bases are TGTGCCAGCAGTTACGGTCATGGGGGCACTGAAGCTTTCTTT.

This clonotype has just a few counts. V gene TRBV4-3 combines with J gene TRBJ2-5; D might be TRBD1 (6 bases). Germline values: CDR1 LGHNA, CDR2 YSLEER. The CDR3 loop spans 13 amino acids. V shed 1 base and J shed 3 bases, with 6 bases lying between them. For the CDR3, the DNA is TGCGCCAGCAGCCAAGGGACAGAAGAGACCCAGTACTTC. It translates to CASSQGTEETQYF.

The chain employs TRBV20-1 and TRBJ1-1; no clear D. The CDR3 is 13 residues long. CDR1 and CDR2 (germline): DFQATT, SNEGSKA (reference sequence). The V end was cut by 6 bases, the J end by 3 bases, with 14 bases between. The CDR3 loop is CSAELWADTEAFF. The CDR3 DNA is TGCAGTGCGGAACTTTGGGCGGACACTGAAGCTTTCTTT.

This chain uses TRBV7-9 with TRBJ2-1; a weak D match, TRBD2 (5 bases). Deletions cut 2 bases from V and 6 bases from J, with 17 bases between. There are 16 residues in the CDR3. From germline, CDR1 is SEHNR and CDR2 FQNEAQ (reference sequence). CDR3 DNA sequence: TGTGCCAGCAGCTTAAGGAGCGGAGTCTACGTCAATGAGCAGTTCTTC. Encoded protein: CASSLRSGVYVNEQFF.

This clonotype was observed once. The V and J genes are TRBV20-1 and TRBJ1-2, with D maybe TRBD1 (5 bases). The CDR3 contains 15 residues. CDR1 is DFQATT, CDR2 SNEGSKA, per germline (reference sequence). V lost 0 bases, J lost 4 bases, and 15 bases lay in between. This CDR3 reads CSARDHGDSFYGYTF. Here the CDR3 DNA reads TGCAGTGCTAGAGATCACGGCGACAGTTTCTATGGCTACACCTTC.

This chain connects TRBV7-9 to TRBJ1-3, with D possibly being TRBD1 (6 bases). CDR1 SEHNR and CDR2 FQNEAQ come from the germline V gene (reference sequence). CDR3 length: 17 residues. The V gene lost 4 bases and the J gene lost 4 bases, with 20 bases spanning the gap. CDR3 DNA: TGTGCCAGCAGCTCTACCTTTCTCACAGGGAAGGGAAACACCATATATTTT. Its protein is CASSSTFLTGKGNTIYF.

The table lists this clonotype with a few counts. The chain employs TRBV2 and TRBJ2-3, with TRBD2 matching over 9 bases. Per germline, CDR1 SNHLY and CDR2 FYNNEI. The CDR3 totals 16 residues. After removal of 5 bases from V and 2 bases from J, the junction contained 8 bases not matched to a gene. The CDR3 here is CASSLRSGGVTDTQYF. The CDR3 DNA follows: TGTGCCAGCAGTCTTCGTAGCGGGGGCGTCACAGATACGCAGTATTTT. The whole variable domain, filled in from reference TRBV2 and TRBJ2-3, reads EPEVTQTPSHQVTQMGQEVILRCVPISNHLYFYWYRQILGQKVEFLVSFYNNEISEKSEIFDDQFSVERPDGSNFTLKIRSTKLEDSAMYFCASSLRSGGVTDTQYFGPGTRLTVL.

The genes are TRBV4-2 and TRBJ1-1; weak D call: TRBD1 (5 bases). Trimming removed 1 base at V and 1 base at J, with 7 bases between. CDR3 length equals 14 residues. Germline V gene lookup returns CDR1 LGHNA and CDR2 YNFKEQ. The CDR3 here is CASSQGGRNTEAFF. CDR3 DNA sequence: TGTGCCAGCAGCCAAGGGGGGAGGAACACTGAAGCTTTCTTT.

This clonotype showed up just a few times. The chain couples TRBV24-1 to TRBJ2-1; a weak D match, TRBD2 (7 bases). This CDR3 contains 14 residues. With 9 bases removed from V and 4 bases from J, the gap between germline ends came to 15 bases. Germline V CDR1 and CDR2: KGHDR, SFDVKD. CDR3 sequence (DNA): TGTGCCACCGGGGGGGGGGACATATACAATGAGCAGTTCTTC. Translated, it gives CATGGGDIYNEQFF.

This clonotype was observed once. V and J are TRBV4-1 and TRBJ2-2; a weak D match, TRBD2 (7 bases). The CDR3 covers 17 residues. Germline V gives CDR1 MGHRA, CDR2 YSYEKL. V was clipped by 0 bases and J by 6 bases, with 17 bases between them. In DNA, the CDR3 is TGCGCCAGCAGCCAAGAAGGGGCGGGGGCGAGGTCCGGGGAGCTGTTTTTT. It translates to CASSQEGAGARSGELFF.

This chain connects TRBV6-2 or TRBV6-3 to TRBJ2-4; 9 nucleotides agree with TRBD1. In germline, CDR1 is MNHEY, CDR2 SVGEGT. Germline trimming cut 2 bases from V and 6 bases from J; bases unmatched to any gene: 11. The CDR3 extends over 17 amino acids. Written as DNA, the CDR3 is TGTGCCAGCAGTTACGTGGACAGGGGAGTTAGACGAAACATTCAGTACTTC. Encoded protein: CASSYVDRGVRRNIQYF.

This rearrangement joins TRBV12-3 or TRBV12-4 to TRBJ2-5, with 10 nucleotides matching TRBD2. V lost 6 bases and J lost 0; bases outside the gene matches: 13. This CDR3 region has 18 residues. The CDR3: CASRPGLANPPYQETQYF. Here the CDR3 DNA reads TGTGCCAGCAGGCCGGGACTAGCGAACCCTCCGTACCAAGAGACCCAGTACTTC.

In its sample, this clonotype was seen a few times. The J gene is TRBJ1-2, the V gene TRBV5-4, with 8 bases aligning to TRBD1. J lost 3 bases, V lost 4 bases, and 5 bases had no gene match. Germline V gene lookup returns CDR1 SGHNT and CDR2 YYREEE (reference sequence). This CDR3 region has 14 residues. The DNA of the CDR3 is TGTGCCAGCAGCCCCGACAGGGGCGACTATGGCTACACCTTC. This translates into CASSPDRGDYGYTF.

In this sample, this clonotype turned up a few times. The V and J genes are TRBV19 and TRBJ1-2; D is possibly TRBD1 (6 bases). The CDR3 spans 23 residues. V shed 3 bases and J shed 1 base, with 36 bases lying between them. From germline, CDR1 is LNHDA and CDR2 SQIVND (reference sequence). In nucleotides, the CDR3 is TGTGCCAGTAGTATTCGGACAGAAGATCCCCTAGGTGGGACGTCGAACTTTAACTATGGCTACACCTTC. This gives the protein CASSIRTEDPLGGTSNFNYGYTF. Full variable domain (remainder filled in from reference TRBV19 and TRBJ1-2): DGGITQSPKYLFRKEGQNVTLSCEQNLNHDAMYWYRQDPGQGLRLIYYSQIVNDFQKGDIAEGYSVSREKKESFPLTVTSAQKNPTAFYLCASSIRTEDPLGGTSNFNYGYTFGSGTRLTVV.

V and J are TRBV19 and TRBJ2-1; D could derive from TRBD1 or TRBD2 (5 bases each). Germline assignment: CDR1 LNHDA and CDR2 SQIVND (reference sequence). V dropped 2 bases and J dropped 7 bases, with 9 bases sitting between them. CDR3 size: 13 residues. The DNA of the CDR3 is TGTGCCAGTAGTATAATGGGGGAAAATGAGCAGTTCTTC. Residues: CASSIMGENEQFF.

This chain uses TRBV3-1 with TRBJ2-7; D perhaps matches TRBD2 (5 bases). V was clipped by 4 bases and J by 7 bases, with 17 bases between them. Germline loops: CDR1 LGHDT, CDR2 YNNKEL (reference sequence). The CDR3 extends over 14 amino acids. The CDR3 DNA reads TGTGCCAGCAGCCCCGGGATAGCTGGGTTTGAGCAGTACTTC. Protein sequence: CASSPGIAGFEQYF.

The chain employs TRBV6-6 and TRBJ2-6, with 7 positions matching TRBD1. CDR1 is MNHNY and CDR2 is SVGAGI in the germline V gene (reference sequence). The CDR3 is 18 amino acids. V shed 6 bases, J shed 3 bases, and the junction held 14 bases outside the gene matches. The CDR3 sequence is CASRPSGTAVYGANVLTF. The CDR3 DNA is TGTGCCAGCAGGCCATCCGGGACAGCCGTTTATGGGGCCAACGTCCTGACTTTC.

V usage is TRBV4-1 and J usage is TRBJ1-1; D not resolved. The CDR3 is 13 amino acids. V was shortened by 5 bases and J by 8 bases, with 15 bases between the two germline ends. CDR1 and CDR2 from the germline V gene are MGHRA and YSYEKL. CDR3 protein: CASSYNWRMEAFF. The CDR3, as DNA: TGCGCCAGCAGCTACAACTGGAGAATGGAAGCTTTCTTT.

This clonotype has a handful of counts. The V call is TRBV7-8, the J call TRBJ2-2; TRBD1 is a possible D gene (5 bases). The length of the CDR3 is 13 residues. Trimming stripped 5 bases from V and 9 bases from J, with 13 bases between. CDR1 and CDR2 (germline): SGHVS, FQNEAQ. Written as DNA, the CDR3 is TGTGCCAGCAGCACAAGCAGGGTCCGGGAGCTGTTTTTT. Translation gives CASSTSRVRELFF.

The gene calls are TRBV6-5 and TRBJ2-7; D not resolved. V shed 0 bases and J shed 6 bases, with 12 bases lying between them. CDR1 and CDR2 (germline): MNHEY, SVGAGI. The CDR3 is 14 residues long. CDR3 sequence (DNA): TGTGCCAGCAGTTACTCGAAGGGAAGGGCCGAGCAGTACTTC. Translating gives CASSYSKGRAEQYF.

This rearrangement joins TRBV27 to TRBJ1-4, with D unclear. Germline lookup yields CDR1 MNHEY and CDR2 SMNVEV (reference sequence). The CDR3 has 16 amino acids. V shed 6 bases and J shed 2 bases, with 16 bases lying between them. As DNA, the CDR3 is TGTGCCAGCAGGCCCCAGGATGCGGGTACTAATGAAAAACTGTTTTTT. Its protein product is CASRPQDAGTNEKLFF.

The J gene is TRBJ2-1, the V gene TRBV18; 8 bases agree with TRBD1. This CDR3 region has 17 residues. Trimming cost V 11 bases and J 6 bases; bases outside gene matches: 21. Germline loops: CDR1 KGHSH, CDR2 LQKENI. The CDR3 nucleotides are TGTGCCGTGCCATTTGCGAGACAGGGGCGCGTAGGCAATGAGCAGTTCTTC. This sequence encodes CAVPFARQGRVGNEQFF.

This clonotype was seen more than once but under ten times. V gene TRBV5-4 combines with J gene TRBJ1-2; possible D gene TRBD1, 6 bases. The V gene's germline CDR1 is SGHNT and CDR2 YYREEE (reference sequence). Trimming stripped 2 bases from V and 6 bases from J, with 14 bases between. The CDR3 spans 14 residues. The CDR3 loop reads CASSFRQGIDGYTF. The CDR3 coding sequence is TGTGCCAGCAGCTTCCGGCAGGGGATAGATGGCTACACCTTC.

J is TRBJ2-2 and V is TRBV28, with D unclear. CDR1 is MDHEN and CDR2 is SYDVKM in the germline V gene. V was trimmed by 3 bases and J by 3 bases, leaving 14 bases between them. CDR3 size: 16 residues. The CDR3 DNA reads TGTGCCAGCAGTTTCGTTCGACAACTTGACACCGGGGAGCTGTTTTTT. As protein: CASSFVRQLDTGELFF.

The rearrangement links TRBV2 to TRBJ2-7; a possible D gene is TRBD2 (6 bases). V was shortened by 4 bases and J by 0 bases, with 19 bases between the two germline ends. Per germline, CDR1 SNHLY and CDR2 FYNNEI. CDR3 length: 17 residues. CDR3 residues: CASSVERDGGSSYEQYF. CDR3 nucleotides: TGTGCCAGCAGTGTGGAAAGGGACGGGGGAAGCTCCTACGAGCAGTACTTC.

With respect to this clonotype: A much larger clone differs from this one at a single base, so this may be a read error. V gene TRBV7-6 combines with J gene TRBJ2-3; 8 nucleotides agree with TRBD2. Germline-derived CDR1 and CDR2 are SGHVS and FNYEAQ. V lost 2 bases to trimming and J lost 4 bases; unmatched junction nucleotides: 20. This CDR3 comprises 20 residues. CDR3 sequence (DNA): TGTGCCAGCAGCTTAACCCGGCCGGGACTAGTGGGGGTCGGTGCAGATACGCAGTATTTT. It is translated as CASSLTRPGLVGVGADTQYF.

In this sample, this clonotype turned up many times. The chain employs TRBV7-2 and TRBJ2-1; possibly TRBD1 for D (6 bases). This CDR3 has 16 residues. Per germline, CDR1 SGHTA and CDR2 FQGNSA. Trimming left V 2 bases short and J 0 bases short, with 11 bases between. CDR3 bases: TGTGCCAGCAGCTTACTGTTACAGGGCTCCTACAATGAGCAGTTCTTC. Its translation is CASSLLLQGSYNEQFF.

J is TRBJ2-6 and V is TRBV7-9; D is undetermined. The germline V gene has CDR1 SEHNR and CDR2 FQNEAQ (reference sequence). Between the trimmed V and J ends, which lost 0 bases and 0 bases, there was a span of 9 bases. The length of the CDR3 is 17 residues. The CDR3 region is CASSLADRRSGANVLTF. DNA for the CDR3: TGTGCCAGCAGCTTAGCGGATCGGCGCTCTGGGGCCAACGTCCTGACTTTC.

The chain links TRBV2 to TRBJ2-3; 7 bases align to TRBD1. The CDR3 consists of 16 residues. Trimming removed 1 base from V and 2 bases from J; junction bases left unmatched: 6. The V gene's germline CDR1 is SNHLY and CDR2 FYNNEI. CDR3 nucleotides: TGTGCCAGCAGTGAAGGGGACAGCCAATTCACAGATACGCAGTATTTT. It translates to CASSEGDSQFTDTQYF.

Written as DNA, the CDR3 is TGTGCCAGCAGCCAAGGGACGGAACTTTCCTACGAGCAGTACGTC. This encodes CASSQGTELSYEQYV. The chain combines TRBV6-6 with TRBJ2-7; D possibly matches TRBD1 or TRBD2 (5 bases each). The CDR3 has 15 amino acids. Trimming removed 6 bases at V and 1 base at J, with 16 bases between. Germline-derived CDR1 and CDR2 are MNHNY and SVGAGI (reference sequence).

CDR3 in DNA: TGTGCCAGCAGTTTATCCTACTTCTCAATGACTGACACAGATACGCAGTATTTT. Its protein is CASSLSYFSMTDTDTQYF. The chain couples TRBV28 to TRBJ2-3; D ambiguous. The germline V gene encodes CDR1 MDHEN and CDR2 SYDVKM. V was pared by 1 base and J by 2 bases, with 19 bases between. The CDR3 contains 18 residues.

The chain links TRBV12-3 or TRBV12-4 to TRBJ1-2; tentative D call: TRBD1 (5 bases). V shed 7 bases and J shed 6 bases, with 18 bases lying between them. CDR3 length: 14 residues. The CDR3 DNA reads as TGTGCCAGCACTGCTGGGGGGGGAATGGATGGCTACACCTTC. Amino acids: CASTAGGGMDGYTF.